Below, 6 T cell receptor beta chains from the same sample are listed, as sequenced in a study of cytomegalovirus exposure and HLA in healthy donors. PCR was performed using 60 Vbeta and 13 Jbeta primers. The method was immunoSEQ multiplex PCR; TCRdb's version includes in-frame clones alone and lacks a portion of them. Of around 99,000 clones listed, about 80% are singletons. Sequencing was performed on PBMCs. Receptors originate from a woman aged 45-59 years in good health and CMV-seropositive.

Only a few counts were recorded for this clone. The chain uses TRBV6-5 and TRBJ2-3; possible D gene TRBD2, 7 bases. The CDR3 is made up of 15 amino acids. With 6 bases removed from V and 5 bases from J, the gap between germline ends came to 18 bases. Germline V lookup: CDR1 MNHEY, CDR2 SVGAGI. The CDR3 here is CASSRGAVGGDTQYF. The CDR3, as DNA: TGTGCCAGCAGCCGGGGGGCGGTTGGCGGAGATACGCAGTATTTT.

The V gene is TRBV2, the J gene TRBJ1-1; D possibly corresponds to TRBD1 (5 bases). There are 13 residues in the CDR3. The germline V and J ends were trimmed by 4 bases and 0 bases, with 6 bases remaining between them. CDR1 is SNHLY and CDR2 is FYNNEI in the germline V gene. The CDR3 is CASSGQLNTEAFF. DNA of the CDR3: TGTGCCAGCAGTGGACAGCTGAACACTGAAGCTTTCTTT. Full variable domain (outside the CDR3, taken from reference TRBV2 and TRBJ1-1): EPEVTQTPSHQVTQMGQEVILRCVPISNHLYFYWYRQILGQKVEFLVSFYNNEISEKSEIFDDQFSVERPDGSNFTLKIRSTKLEDSAMYFCASSGQLNTEAFFGQGTRLTVV.

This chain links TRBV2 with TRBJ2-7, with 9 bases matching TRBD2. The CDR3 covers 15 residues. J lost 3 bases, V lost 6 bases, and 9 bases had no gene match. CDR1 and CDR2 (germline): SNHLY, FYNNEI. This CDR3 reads CASRSGTSKYYEQYF. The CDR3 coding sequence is TGTGCCAGCAGAAGCGGGACTAGCAAATACTACGAGCAGTACTTC.

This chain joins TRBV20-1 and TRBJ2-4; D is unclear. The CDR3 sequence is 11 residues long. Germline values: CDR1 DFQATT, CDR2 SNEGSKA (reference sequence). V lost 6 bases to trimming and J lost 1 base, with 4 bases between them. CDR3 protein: CSAEAKNIQYF. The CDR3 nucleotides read TGCAGTGCGGAGGCCAAAAACATTCAGTACTTC.

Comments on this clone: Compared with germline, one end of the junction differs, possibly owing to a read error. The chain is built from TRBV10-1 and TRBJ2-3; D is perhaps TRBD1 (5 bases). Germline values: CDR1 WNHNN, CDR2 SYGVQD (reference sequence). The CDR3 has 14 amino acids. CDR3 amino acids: CATLTPSYTGTQYF. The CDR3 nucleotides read TGCGCCACCTTGACCCCCAGCTACACAGGTACGCAGTATTTT.

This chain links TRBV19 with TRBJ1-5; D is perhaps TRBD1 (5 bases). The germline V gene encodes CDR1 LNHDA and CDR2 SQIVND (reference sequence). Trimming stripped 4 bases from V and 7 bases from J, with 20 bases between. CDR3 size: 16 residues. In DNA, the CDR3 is TGTGCCAGTAGTAGCCCTCCCCAGGCAGGGATCCAGCCCCAGCATTTT. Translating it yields CASSSPPQAGIQPQHF.